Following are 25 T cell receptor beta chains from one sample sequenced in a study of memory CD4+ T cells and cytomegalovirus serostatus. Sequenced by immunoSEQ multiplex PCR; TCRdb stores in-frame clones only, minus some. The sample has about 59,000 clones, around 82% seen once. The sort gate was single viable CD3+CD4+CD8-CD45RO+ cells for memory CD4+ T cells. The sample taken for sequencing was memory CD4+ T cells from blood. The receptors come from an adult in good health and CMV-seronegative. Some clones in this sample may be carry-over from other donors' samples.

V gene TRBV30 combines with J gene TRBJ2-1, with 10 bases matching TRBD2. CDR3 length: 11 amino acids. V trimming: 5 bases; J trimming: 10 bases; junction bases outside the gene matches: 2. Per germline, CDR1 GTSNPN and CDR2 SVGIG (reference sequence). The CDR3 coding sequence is TGTGCCTGGCTAGCGGGAGTAGAGCAGTTCTTC. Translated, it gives CAWLAGVEQFF.

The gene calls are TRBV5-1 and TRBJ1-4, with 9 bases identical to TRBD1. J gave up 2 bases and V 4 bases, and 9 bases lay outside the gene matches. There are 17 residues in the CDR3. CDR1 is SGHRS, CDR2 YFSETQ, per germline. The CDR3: CASSPFPGQGTNEKLFF. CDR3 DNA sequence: TGCGCCAGCAGCCCATTCCCGGGACAGGGTACTAATGAAAAACTGTTTTTT.

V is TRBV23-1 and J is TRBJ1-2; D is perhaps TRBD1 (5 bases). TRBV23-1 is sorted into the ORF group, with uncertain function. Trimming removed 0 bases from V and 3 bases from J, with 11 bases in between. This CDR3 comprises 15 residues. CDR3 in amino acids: CASSQSAGTDYGYTF. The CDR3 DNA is TGCGCCAGCAGTCAATCGGCCGGGACGGACTATGGCTACACCTTC.

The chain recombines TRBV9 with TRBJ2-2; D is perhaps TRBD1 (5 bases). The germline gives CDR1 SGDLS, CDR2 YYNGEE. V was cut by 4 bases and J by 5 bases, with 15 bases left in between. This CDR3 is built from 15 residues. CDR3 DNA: TGTGCCAGCAGCTCGGACAAGCAAATTACCGGGGAGCTGTTTTTT. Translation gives CASSSDKQITGELFF.

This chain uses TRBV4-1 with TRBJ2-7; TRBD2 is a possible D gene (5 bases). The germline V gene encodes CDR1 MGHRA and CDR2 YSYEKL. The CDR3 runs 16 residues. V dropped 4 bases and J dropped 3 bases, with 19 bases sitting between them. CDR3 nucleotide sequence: TGCGCCAGCAGCCGAACTTTAACTAGTATTAGCTACGAGCAGTACTTC. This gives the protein CASSRTLTSISYEQYF.

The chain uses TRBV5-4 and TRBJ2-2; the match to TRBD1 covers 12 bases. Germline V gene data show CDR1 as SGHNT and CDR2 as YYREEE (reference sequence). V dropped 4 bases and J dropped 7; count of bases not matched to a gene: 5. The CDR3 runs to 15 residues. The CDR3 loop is CASSRDRGRDGELFF. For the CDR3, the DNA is TGTGCCAGCAGCCGGGACAGGGGGCGAGACGGGGAGCTGTTTTTT.

CDR3 residues: CASKPGGPQPQHF. CDR3 DNA: TGTGCCAGTAAACCAGGGGGCCCCCAGCCCCAGCATTTT. The chain employs TRBV19 and TRBJ1-5; 8 bases match TRBD1. The ends lost 7 bases at V and 7 bases at J; junction bases unmatched: 6. The CDR3 spans 13 residues. CDR1 is LNHDA, CDR2 SQIVND, per germline (reference sequence).

The CDR3 region is CASSFGQGSNQYF. The CDR3 nucleotides read TGTGCCAGCAGCTTTGGACAGGGCAGTAATCAGTACTTC. The chain is built from TRBV7-9 and TRBJ2-7, with TRBD1 matching over 8 bases. Germline V gene lookup returns CDR1 SEHNR and CDR2 FQNEAQ (reference sequence). The trim removed 3 bases at V and 10 bases at J, leaving 8 bases unmatched. The CDR3 extends over 13 amino acids. The variable domain in full, completed from reference TRBV7-9 and TRBJ2-7, reads DTGVSQNPRHKITKRGQNVTFRCDPISEHNRLYWYRQTLGQGPEFLTYFQNEAQLEKSRLLSDRFSAERPKGSFSTLEIQRTEQGDSAMYLCASSFGQGSNQYFGPGTRLTVT.

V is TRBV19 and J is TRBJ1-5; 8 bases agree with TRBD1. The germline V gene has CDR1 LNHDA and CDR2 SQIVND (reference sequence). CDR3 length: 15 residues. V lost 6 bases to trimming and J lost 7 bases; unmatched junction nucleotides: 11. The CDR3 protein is CASSSGTGGRQPQHF. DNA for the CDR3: TGTGCCAGTAGCTCCGGGACAGGTGGGAGGCAGCCCCAGCATTTT.

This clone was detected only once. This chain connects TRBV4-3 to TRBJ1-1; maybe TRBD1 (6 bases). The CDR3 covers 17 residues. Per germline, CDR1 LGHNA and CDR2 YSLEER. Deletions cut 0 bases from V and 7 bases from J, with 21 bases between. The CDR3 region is CASSQDRMGGAGSEAFF. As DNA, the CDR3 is TGCGCCAGCAGCCAAGATCGGATGGGGGGGGCAGGGAGTGAAGCTTTCTTT.

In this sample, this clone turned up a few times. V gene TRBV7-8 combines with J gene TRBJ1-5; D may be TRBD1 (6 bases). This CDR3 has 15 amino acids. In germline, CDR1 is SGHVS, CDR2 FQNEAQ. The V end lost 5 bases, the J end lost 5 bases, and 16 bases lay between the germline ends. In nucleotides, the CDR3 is TGTGCCAGCAGCCTGAATCAGGGGAGGGATCAGCCCCAGCATTTT. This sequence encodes CASSLNQGRDQPQHF.

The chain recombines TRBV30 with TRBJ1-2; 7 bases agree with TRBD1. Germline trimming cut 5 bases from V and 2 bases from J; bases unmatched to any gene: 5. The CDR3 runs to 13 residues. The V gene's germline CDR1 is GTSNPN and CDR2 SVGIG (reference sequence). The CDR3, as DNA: TGTGCCTGGGACAGGGTTTCAAACTATGGCTACACCTTC. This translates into CAWDRVSNYGYTF.

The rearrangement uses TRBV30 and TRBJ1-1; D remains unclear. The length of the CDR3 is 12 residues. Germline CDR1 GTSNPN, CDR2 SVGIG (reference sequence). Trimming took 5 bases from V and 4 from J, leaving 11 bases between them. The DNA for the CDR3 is TGTGCCTGGGGAGGACCGACCACTGAAGCTTTCTTT. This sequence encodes CAWGGPTTEAFF.

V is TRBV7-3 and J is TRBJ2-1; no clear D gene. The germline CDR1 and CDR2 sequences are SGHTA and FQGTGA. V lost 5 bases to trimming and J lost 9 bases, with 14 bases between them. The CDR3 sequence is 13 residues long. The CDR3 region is CASSLSKSSEQFF. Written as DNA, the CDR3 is TGTGCCAGCAGCCTATCGAAGTCGAGTGAGCAGTTCTTC.

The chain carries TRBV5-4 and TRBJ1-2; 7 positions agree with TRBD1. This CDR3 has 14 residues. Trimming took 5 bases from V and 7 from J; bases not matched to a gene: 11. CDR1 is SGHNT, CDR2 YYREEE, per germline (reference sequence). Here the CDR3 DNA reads TGTGCCAGCAGGTCTATACAGGGGAAAAGTGGCTACACCTTC. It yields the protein CASRSIQGKSGYTF. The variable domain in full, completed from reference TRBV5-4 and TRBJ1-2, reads ETGVTQSPTHLIKTRGQQVTLRCSSQSGHNTVSWYQQALGQGPQFIFQYYREEENGRGNFPPRFSGLQFPNYSSELNVNALELDDSALYLCASRSIQGKSGYTFGSGTRLTVV.

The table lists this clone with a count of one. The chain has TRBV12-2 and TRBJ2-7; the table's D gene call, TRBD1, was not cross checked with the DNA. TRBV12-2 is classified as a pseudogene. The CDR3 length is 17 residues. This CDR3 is CASRLRAGPRLVGEQYF. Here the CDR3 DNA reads TGTGCAAGTCGCTTAAGGGCAGGGCCTCGATTAGTGGGGGAGCAGTACTTC.

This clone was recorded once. In nucleotides, the CDR3 is TGCAGTGCTACGACAGTCTATGGCTACACCTTC. Residues: CSATTVYGYTF. V is TRBV20-1 and J is TRBJ1-2; possibly TRBD1 for D (5 bases). CDR3 length equals 11 residues. CDR1 and CDR2 from the germline V gene are DFQATT and SNEGSKA (reference sequence). Trimming shortened V by 4 bases and J by 4 bases, and 7 bases separated the two germline ends.

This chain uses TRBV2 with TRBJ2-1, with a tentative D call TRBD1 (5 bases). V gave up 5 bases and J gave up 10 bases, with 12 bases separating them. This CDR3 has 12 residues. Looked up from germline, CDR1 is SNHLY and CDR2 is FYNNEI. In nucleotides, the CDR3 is TGTGCCAGCAGTTATATCGCAGGGGAGCAGTTCTTC. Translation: CASSYIAGEQFF.

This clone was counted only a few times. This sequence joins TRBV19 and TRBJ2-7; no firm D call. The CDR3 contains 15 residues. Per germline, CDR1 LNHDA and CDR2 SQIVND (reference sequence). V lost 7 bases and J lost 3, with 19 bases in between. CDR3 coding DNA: TGTGCCAGTAATCGGGTTGCTCGGCCCCTCTACGAGCAGTACTTC. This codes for CASNRVARPLYEQYF.

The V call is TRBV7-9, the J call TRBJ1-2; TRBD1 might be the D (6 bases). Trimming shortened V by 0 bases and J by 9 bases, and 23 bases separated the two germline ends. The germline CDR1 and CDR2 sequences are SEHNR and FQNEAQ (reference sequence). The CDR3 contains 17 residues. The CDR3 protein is CASSLAVGGGSLRSYTF. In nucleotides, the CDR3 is TGTGCCAGCAGCTTAGCTGTGGGAGGGGGGTCCTTACGGAGCTACACCTTC.

Written as DNA, the CDR3 is TGTGCCACCAGACCGGGACAGGGTCGGGGGACCCAGTACTTC. Its protein product is CATRPGQGRGTQYF. The J gene is TRBJ2-5, the V gene TRBV15; TRBD1 agrees at 9 bases. Germline CDR1 and CDR2: LNHNV and YYDKDF (reference sequence). V dropped 6 bases and J dropped 7; count of bases not matched to a gene: 9. This CDR3 spans 14 amino acids.

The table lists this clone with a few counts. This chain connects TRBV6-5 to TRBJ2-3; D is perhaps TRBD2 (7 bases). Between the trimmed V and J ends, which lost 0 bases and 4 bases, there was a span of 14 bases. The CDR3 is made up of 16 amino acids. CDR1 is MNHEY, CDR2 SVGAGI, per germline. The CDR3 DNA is TGTGCCAGCAGTTACTCCCTAGGGGGGGTAGCAGATACGCAGTATTTT. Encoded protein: CASSYSLGGVADTQYF.

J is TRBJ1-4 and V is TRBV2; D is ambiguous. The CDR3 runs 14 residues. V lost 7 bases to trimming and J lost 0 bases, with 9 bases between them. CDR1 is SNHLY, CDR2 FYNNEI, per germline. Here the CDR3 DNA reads TGTGCCAGCATAAACCGGCCAACTAATGAAAAACTGTTTTTT. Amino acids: CASINRPTNEKLFF.

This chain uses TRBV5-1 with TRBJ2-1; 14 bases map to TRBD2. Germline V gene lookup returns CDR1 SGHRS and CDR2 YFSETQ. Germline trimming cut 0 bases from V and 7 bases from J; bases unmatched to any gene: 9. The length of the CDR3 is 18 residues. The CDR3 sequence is CASSLGRGTSGGGNEQFF. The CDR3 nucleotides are TGCGCCAGCAGCTTGGGACGTGGGACTAGCGGGGGAGGGAATGAGCAGTTCTTC.

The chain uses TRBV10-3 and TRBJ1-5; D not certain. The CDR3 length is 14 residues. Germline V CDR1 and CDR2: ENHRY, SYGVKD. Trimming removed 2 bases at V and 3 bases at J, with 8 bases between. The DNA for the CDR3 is TGTGCCATCAGTGAGGGCGGTATCAATCAGCCCCAGCATTTT. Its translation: CAISEGGINQPQHF.